This T cell receptor beta chain appears in the sequencing data of a study of CD8 T cells in Susac syndrome. Trimming removed 5 bases at V and 2 bases at J, with 13 bases between. CDR3 size: 14 residues. The germline V gene encodes CDR1 SGHTA and CDR2 FQGNSA. RNA was extracted with the RNeasy kit, and a quantity of roughly 0.5 to 1 ug was reverse transcribed using random hexamers. TCRdb reanalysed the immunoSEQ multiplex PCR reads using MiXCR and keeps one entry per CDR3 protein. Of over 150,000 distinct CDR3 sequences listed, around 94% are singletons. Sequencing was performed on CD4+ T cells from PBMCs. The rearrangement links TRBV7-2 to TRBJ2-7; D possibly matches TRBD1 or TRBD2 (5 bases each). This TCR came from a human donor with Susac syndrome. The CDR3 is CASSPSPGPYEQYF. The CDR3 DNA is TGTGCCAGCAGCCCAAGCCCGGGACCCTACGAGCAGTACTTC.